This TCR beta chain was found in a study of Ad26.COV2.S vaccination and SARS-CoV-2 variants. Trimming took 6 bases from V and 7 from J; bases not matched to a gene: 6. The CDR3 length is 14 residues. The germline gives CDR1 ENHRY, CDR2 SYGVKD. The data were produced by immunoSEQ multiplex PCR, yet TCRdb's version contains in-frame clones alone and is incomplete. The sample carries more than 300,000 clones, around four fifths recorded once. Study-level findings and limits: Recipients given vaccine exceeded placebo recipients in spike-specific TCR breadth.

As to treatment: around 19 received Ad26.COV2.S at low or high dose, single or two shots; about 5 received placebo; per-sample allocation not given. Samples analyzed were those drawn on day 63 after the first vaccine or placebo injection. Concerning this clone itself: What it binds is not known.

The sample in question was peripheral blood, obtained in a trial of Ad26.COV2.S vaccine versus placebo. This sequence originates from a person between 18 and 65 years old who received the Ad26.COV2.S COVID-19 vaccine or a placebo. The chain carries TRBV10-3 and TRBJ1-5; 10 bases are shared with TRBD1. CDR3 region: CAIRPDRGGQPQHF. In DNA, the CDR3 is TGTGCCATCAGGCCGGACAGGGGGGGACAGCCCCAGCATTTT.